Shown below are 31 T cell receptor beta chains from a single sample sequenced in a study of T cells in tumors after PD-1 blockade. Method: immunoSEQ multiplex PCR; TCRdb's copy keeps in-frame clones and lacks some. The data show around 51,000 clones, roughly 80% seen once. The specimen comprised PBMCs, sampled before anti-PD-1 treatment. The receptors derive from a human donor with basal cell carcinoma.

In this sample, this clone turned up a few times. The chain links TRBV5-4 to TRBJ1-1; the match to TRBD1 covers 9 bases. CDR3 length equals 16 residues. V dropped 0 bases and J dropped 3; count of bases not matched to a gene: 6. Germline CDR1 and CDR2: SGHNT and YYREEE (reference sequence). The chain's CDR3 is CASSLGTRTGDTEAFF. Written as DNA, the CDR3 is TGTGCCAGCAGCTTGGGGACCCGGACAGGGGACACTGAAGCTTTCTTT.

V and J are TRBV6-2 or TRBV6-3 and TRBJ2-4, with D possibly TRBD1 on 6 matching bases. Trimming removed 5 bases from V and 5 bases from J, with 10 bases in between. Germline V CDR1 and CDR2: MNHEY, SVGEGT. The CDR3 has 13 residues. The DNA of the CDR3 is TGTGCCAGCAGTACAGGGTCCCAAAACATTCAGTACTTC. It codes for CASSTGSQNIQYF.

The chain is built from TRBV12-5 and TRBJ2-7; D possibly uses TRBD1 or TRBD2 (6 bases each). Germline CDR1 and CDR2: LGHNT and FRNRAP. V shed 0 bases and J shed 2 bases, with 14 bases lying between them. CDR3 size: 16 residues. For the CDR3, the DNA is TGTGCTAGTGGTTTGGTACTCGGAGGGGGTGCCTACGAGCAGTACTTC. This translates into CASGLVLGGGAYEQYF.

The gene calls are TRBV27 and TRBJ1-2, with no clear D. The germline CDR1 and CDR2 sequences are MNHEY and SMNVEV (reference sequence). The CDR3 sequence is 14 residues long. The germline V and J ends were trimmed by 4 bases and 0 bases, with 9 bases remaining between them. The CDR3 bases are TGTGCCAGCAGTTATAGCAGCTCTAACTATGGCTACACCTTC. It translates to CASSYSSSNYGYTF.

A few counts support this clone. The V call is TRBV5-6, the J call TRBJ1-3; 9 bases align to TRBD1. Germline CDR1 reads SGHDT; CDR2 reads YYEEEE. The CDR3 covers 14 residues. The J segment lost 9 bases and the V segment lost 4 bases, leaving 8 bases of the junction unmatched. The CDR3 DNA is TGTGCCAGCAGCCCCAGGGACAGGGAGAGCACCATATATTTT. Translating gives CASSPRDRESTIYF.

This clone was observed a handful of times. The V gene is TRBV24-1, the J gene TRBJ2-2; 12 bases line up with TRBD2. The germline V gene encodes CDR1 KGHDR and CDR2 SFDVKD. The trim removed 4 bases at V and 6 bases at J, leaving 11 bases unmatched. The CDR3 runs to 18 residues. CDR3 sequence reads: CATSDSRLAGAGAGELFF. The DNA for the CDR3 is TGTGCCACCAGTGACTCCCGACTAGCGGGGGCCGGAGCCGGGGAGCTGTTTTTT.

The chain uses TRBV7-9 and TRBJ2-1; 8 positions match TRBD2. J gave up 0 bases and V 4 bases, and 5 bases lay outside the gene matches. Germline V gives CDR1 SEHNR, CDR2 FQNEAQ (reference sequence). The CDR3 has 16 residues. The CDR3 nucleotides are TGTGCCAGCAGCTCGACGGGGGGGCGCTCCTACAATGAGCAGTTCTTC. This sequence encodes CASSSTGGRSYNEQFF.

This clone was seen just once. The chain uses TRBV20-1 and TRBJ2-1; the D is unclear. Germline values: CDR1 DFQATT, CDR2 SNEGSKA (reference sequence). The length of the CDR3 is 10 residues. The germline V and J ends were trimmed by 4 bases and 2 bases, with 0 bases remaining between them. CDR3: CSATYNEQFF. The CDR3, as DNA: TGCAGTGCTACCTACAATGAGCAGTTCTTC.

As to this clone: The junction departs from germline at one end; a sequencing error may be responsible. Other DNA variants within this sample encode the same CDR3. The chain is built from TRBV4-2 and TRBJ2-1, with TRBD1 matching over 10 bases. This CDR3 region has 16 residues. Germline V gene lookup returns CDR1 LGHNA and CDR2 YNFKEQ. CDR3 in amino acids: CASSQDATGGYNEQFF. The DNA for the CDR3 is TGTGCCAGCAGCCAAGATGCGACAGGGGGCTACAATGAACAGTTCTTC.

The V call is TRBV9, the J call TRBJ2-3; 9 nucleotides line up with TRBD2. From germline, CDR1 is SGDLS and CDR2 YYNGEE. V was clipped by 4 bases and J by 4 bases; unmatched bases: 7. The CDR3 runs 15 residues. The CDR3 bases are TGTGCCAGCAGCTATAGCGGGGGCGGGCCAGATACGCAGTATTTT. As protein: CASSYSGGGPDTQYF.

This chain joins TRBV5-1 and TRBJ2-2; 9 bases line up with TRBD2. CDR3 length: 14 amino acids. V lost 2 bases to trimming and J lost 4 bases; unmatched junction nucleotides: 0. The germline CDR1 and CDR2 sequences are SGHRS and YFSETQ. CDR3 amino acids: CASSLLAGTGELFF. CDR3 bases: TGCGCCAGCAGCTTACTAGCGGGCACCGGGGAGCTGTTTTTT.

The chain uses TRBV3-1 (or the pseudogene TRBV3-2) and TRBJ1-1, with TRBD1 identical over 8 bases. The germline gives CDR1 LGHDT, CDR2 YNNKEL (reference sequence). This CDR3 is 14 amino acids long. V shed 4 bases, J shed 4 bases, and the junction held 5 bases outside the gene matches. CDR3 region: CASSLFGTGTEAFF. The CDR3 DNA sequence: TGTGCCAGCAGCCTTTTCGGGACAGGCACTGAAGCTTTCTTT.

The chain is built from TRBV19 and TRBJ2-1; 9 bases fit TRBD2. The CDR3 is 19 residues long. Germline V gives CDR1 LNHDA, CDR2 SQIVND (reference sequence). Trimming at V came to 0 bases and at J to 4 bases, leaving 13 bases not matched to a gene. In DNA form, the CDR3 reads TGTGCCAGTAGTATAGATCAGGGGGTTAGCGGGGGCCCATACAATGAGCAGTTCTTC. This encodes CASSIDQGVSGGPYNEQFF.

This sequence joins TRBV13 and TRBJ1-2; no firm D call. Germline V gene data show CDR1 as PRHDT and CDR2 as FYEKMQ (reference sequence). The CDR3 covers 12 residues. V dropped 1 base and J dropped 6 bases, with 6 bases sitting between them. CDR3 amino acids: CASSLESHGYTF. As DNA, the CDR3 is TGTGCCAGCAGCTTAGAAAGTCATGGCTACACCTTC.

This clone came up a few times. The V gene is TRBV19, the J gene TRBJ2-3; tentatively, D is TRBD1 or TRBD2 (5 bases each). The germline gives CDR1 LNHDA, CDR2 SQIVND (reference sequence). Trimming shortened V by 4 bases and J by 2 bases, and 19 bases separated the two germline ends. The CDR3 length is 17 residues. CDR3 DNA sequence: TGTGCCAGTAGTACCTACTTCAGGGACCCCTCCACAGATACGCAGTATTTT. This encodes CASSTYFRDPSTDTQYF. The full variable domain, its missing parts supplied by reference TRBV19 and TRBJ2-3, is DGGITQSPKYLFRKEGQNVTLSCEQNLNHDAMYWYRQDPGQGLRLIYYSQIVNDFQKGDIAEGYSVSREKKESFPLTVTSAQKNPTAFYLCASSTYFRDPSTDTQYFGPGTRLTVL.

This clone was seen a few times. The chain employs TRBV7-9 and TRBJ2-2; no firm D call. V lost 6 bases and J 5 bases, leaving 13 bases between the germline ends. CDR1 is SEHNR, CDR2 FQNEAQ, per germline (reference sequence). CDR3 length equals 14 residues. This chain's CDR3 is CASRGLERTGELFF. The CDR3 DNA reads as TGTGCCAGCAGGGGGTTAGAGAGGACCGGGGAGCTGTTTTTT.

The chain has TRBV28 and TRBJ2-7; TRBD2 is a possible D gene (6 bases). Between the trimmed V and J ends, which lost 6 bases and 5 bases, there was a span of 20 bases. Germline CDR1 is MDHEN and CDR2 is SYDVKM. The CDR3 spans 15 residues. The CDR3 spells CASSTIGGEFDEQYF. The CDR3 DNA reads TGTGCCAGCAGCACGATCGGGGGTGAGTTCGACGAGCAGTACTTC.

This clone has only a few counts. This chain connects TRBV18 to TRBJ2-7; the match to TRBD1 covers 11 bases. V lost 3 bases and J lost 3; bases outside the gene matches: 1. Germline V gene sequence: CDR1 KGHSH, CDR2 LQKENI. The CDR3 spans 14 residues. The CDR3 region has the DNA TGTGCCAGCTCACCGGGACAGGGGGTCTACGAGCAGTACTTC. Translation: CASSPGQGVYEQYF. Filled out from reference TRBV18 and TRBJ2-7, the complete variable domain reads NAGVMQNPRHLVRRRGQEARLRCSPMKGHSHVYWYRQLPEEGLKFMVYLQKENIIDESGMPKERFSAEFPKEGPSILRIQQVVRGDSAAYFCASSPGQGVYEQYFGPGTRLTVT.

The chain combines TRBV5-1 with TRBJ2-5; D is perhaps TRBD2 (7 bases). The CDR3 is 15 residues long. In germline, CDR1 is SGHRS, CDR2 YFSETQ. Trimming removed 2 bases at V and 4 bases at J, with 15 bases between. The CDR3 DNA reads as TGCGCCAGCAGCTTTTTGGGGGGGGCGGCAGAGACCCAGTACTTC. Protein: CASSFLGGAAETQYF.

The chain employs TRBV5-6 and TRBJ1-2, with 8 bases identical to TRBD1. Trimming removed 0 bases from V and 2 bases from J; junction bases left unmatched: 6. This CDR3 has 16 amino acids. Germline lookup yields CDR1 SGHDT and CDR2 YYEEEE. DNA of the CDR3: TGTGCCAGCAGCTTGGGAAGACAGGGGCGCAACTATGGCTACACCTTC. This gives the protein CASSLGRQGRNYGYTF.

V usage is TRBV10-3 and J usage is TRBJ1-4, with D possibly TRBD1 on 5 matching bases. CDR1 is ENHRY and CDR2 is SYGVKD in the germline V gene. V was clipped by 7 bases and J by 5 bases, with 17 bases between them. CDR3 length equals 15 residues. CDR3 protein: CAIKPSGGANEKLFF. CDR3 coding DNA: TGTGCCATCAAACCGTCGGGAGGGGCGAATGAAAAACTGTTTTTT.

The chain joins TRBV6-6 to TRBJ2-3; D remains unclear. The CDR3 has 14 amino acids. Trimming cost V 4 bases and J 0 bases, with 8 bases left between them. CDR1 and CDR2 from the germline V gene are MNHNY and SVGAGI (reference sequence). The CDR3 DNA reads TGTGCCAGCAGTTCAAAACCCAGCACAGATACGCAGTATTTT. Residues: CASSSKPSTDTQYF.

V and J are TRBV18 and TRBJ1-4; a weak D match, TRBD1 (5 bases). This CDR3 comprises 15 residues. Germline CDR1 and CDR2: KGHSH and LQKENI. Deletions cut 3 bases from V and 6 bases from J, with 14 bases between. The CDR3, as DNA: TGTGCCAGCTCACCTGTTAGGGGAGTCTATGAAAAACTGTTTTTT. Protein: CASSPVRGVYEKLFF.

V and J are TRBV28 and TRBJ2-7; D gene ambiguous. The CDR3 is made up of 13 amino acids. V was cut by 5 bases and J by 6 bases, with 14 bases left in between. The germline gives CDR1 MDHEN, CDR2 SYDVKM. The CDR3 protein is CASSRTSSREQYF. The CDR3 region has the DNA TGTGCCAGCAGTCGAACTTCTAGTCGCGAGCAGTACTTC.

V gene TRBV27 combines with J gene TRBJ2-3, with D unresolved. Germline V lookup: CDR1 MNHEY, CDR2 SMNVEV (reference sequence). CDR3 length equals 14 residues. Trimming took off 2 bases at V and 4 bases at J, with 10 bases between the two ends. The CDR3 reads CASSLPAPADTQYF. CDR3 nucleotides: TGTGCCAGCAGTTTACCCGCGCCCGCAGATACGCAGTATTTT.

This chain joins TRBV6-5 and TRBJ1-1, with unresolved D. V lost 7 bases and J lost 3, with 12 bases in between. Germline values: CDR1 MNHEY, CDR2 SVGAGI. This CDR3 has 13 amino acids. The CDR3 nucleotides are TGTGCCAGCACCTTCAATCGGGACACTGAAGCTTTCTTT. This codes for CASTFNRDTEAFF.

The rearrangement joins TRBV5-4 to TRBJ2-1, with TRBD1 as a possible D gene (6 bases). Between the trimmed V and J ends, which lost 4 bases and 6 bases, there was a span of 11 bases. The CDR3 has 13 amino acids. CDR1 and CDR2 from the germline V gene are SGHNT and YYREEE (reference sequence). CDR3 sequence: CASSIADSNEQFF. CDR3 bases: TGTGCCAGCAGCATTGCGGACAGCAATGAGCAGTTCTTC.

Note on this clone: This CDR3 is also generated by other DNA sequences in the sample. J is TRBJ2-5 and V is TRBV27, with D perhaps being TRBD1 or TRBD2 (5 bases each). This CDR3 comprises 14 residues. The germline CDR1 and CDR2 sequences are MNHEY and SMNVEV (reference sequence). The ends were cut back, 1 base at V and 4 bases at J, with 10 bases in the middle. In DNA, the CDR3 is TGTGCCAGCAGTTTATATCCAGGGAGAGAGACCCAGTACTTC. This codes for CASSLYPGRETQYF.

The chain uses TRBV10-3 and TRBJ2-5; 8 bases match TRBD1. This CDR3 is built from 15 residues. The trim removed 4 bases at V and 5 bases at J, leaving 9 bases unmatched. Germline V gene lookup returns CDR1 ENHRY and CDR2 SYGVKD. The CDR3 coding sequence is TGTGCCATCAGTGGTTCCAGGGGGCCCCAGGAGACCCAGTACTTC. It encodes CAISGSRGPQETQYF.

The chain joins TRBV19 to TRBJ2-5; 10 bases fit TRBD1. V was clipped by 3 bases and J by 5 bases; unmatched bases: 3. CDR3 length: 14 amino acids. Germline CDR1 LNHDA, CDR2 SQIVND (reference sequence). In DNA, the CDR3 is TGTGCCAGTAGTATGGGACAGGGGAGGGAGACCCAGTACTTC. Its protein product is CASSMGQGRETQYF. Drawing the rest from reference TRBV19 and TRBJ2-5, the complete variable domain is DGGITQSPKYLFRKEGQNVTLSCEQNLNHDAMYWYRQDPGQGLRLIYYSQIVNDFQKGDIAEGYSVSREKKESFPLTVTSAQKNPTAFYLCASSMGQGRETQYFGPGTRLLVL.

This chain uses TRBV4-1 with TRBJ2-1, with D hard to call. The CDR3 sequence is 16 residues long. V was pared by 1 base and J by 4 bases, with 14 bases between. From germline, CDR1 is MGHRA and CDR2 YSYEKL. DNA of the CDR3: TGCGCCAGCAGCCAAGCCCCCCGGACCACATACAATGAGCAGTTCTTC. This gives the protein CASSQAPRTTYNEQFF.